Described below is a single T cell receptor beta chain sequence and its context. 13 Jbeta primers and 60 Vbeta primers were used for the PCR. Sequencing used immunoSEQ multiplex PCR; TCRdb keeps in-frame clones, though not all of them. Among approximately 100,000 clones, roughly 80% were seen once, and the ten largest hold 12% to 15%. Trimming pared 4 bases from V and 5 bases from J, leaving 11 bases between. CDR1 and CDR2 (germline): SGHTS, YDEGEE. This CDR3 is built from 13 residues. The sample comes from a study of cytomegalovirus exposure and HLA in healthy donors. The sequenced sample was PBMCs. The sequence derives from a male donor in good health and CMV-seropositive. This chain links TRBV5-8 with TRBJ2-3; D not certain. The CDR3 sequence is CASSVQVQDTQYF. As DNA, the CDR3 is TGTGCCAGCAGCGTTCAGGTTCAAGATACGCAGTATTTT.